These 22 T cell receptor beta chains came from one sample sequenced in a study of graft-versus-host responses after intestinal transplantation. Data came from immunoSEQ multiplex PCR; TCRdb stores just in-frame clones and leaves some out. The sample lists tens of thousands of clones, around 91% occurring once. The specimen comprised PBMCs, sampled roughly 120 days after intestinal transplantation. The receptors were gathered from a human patient who received an intestinal transplant, so some T cells may come from the graft donor.

This chain connects TRBV10-1 to TRBJ2-3; 8 nucleotides align to TRBD2. Germline CDR1 WNHNN, CDR2 SYGVQD (reference sequence). The trim removed 4 bases at V and 0 bases at J, leaving 0 bases unmatched. The CDR3 extends over 14 amino acids. The CDR3 protein is CASSVAGSTDTQYF. CDR3 DNA: TGCGCCAGCAGTGTAGCGGGAAGCACAGATACGCAGTATTTT.

The chain employs TRBV10-1 and TRBJ2-2; 9 bases fit TRBD1. V shed 6 bases and J 1 base; nucleotides not matched to a gene: 12. The CDR3 sequence is 18 residues long. Germline V lookup: CDR1 WNHNN, CDR2 SYGVQD (reference sequence). The CDR3 DNA sequence: TGCGCCAGCAGGGGTCCCGGGACAGGGCCATTGAACACCGGGGAGCTGTTTTTT. It is translated as CASRGPGTGPLNTGELFF.

This clone was found once. The chain employs TRBV9 and TRBJ1-6, with 9 bases lining up with TRBD1. J was trimmed by 7 bases and V by 3 bases; bases with no gene match: 5. Germline V gene lookup returns CDR1 SGDLS and CDR2 YYNGEE. CDR3 length: 15 amino acids. CDR3 DNA sequence: TGTGCCAGCAGCGCCGAAGGACAGGGGAATTCACCCCTCCACTTT. Its translation: CASSAEGQGNSPLHF.

This clone was observed a single time. The chain employs TRBV6-4 and TRBJ1-5, with D perhaps matching TRBD1 (6 bases). V was trimmed by 0 bases and J by 7 bases, leaving 16 bases between them. Germline CDR1 MRHNA, CDR2 SNTAGT. This CDR3 region has 16 residues. The CDR3 loop reads CASSDSETGLLQPQHF. The CDR3 coding sequence is TGTGCCAGCAGTGACTCTGAGACAGGTTTGTTGCAGCCCCAGCATTTT.

The V and J genes are TRBV2 and TRBJ2-7; 7 bases are a match to TRBD1. V gave up 6 bases and J gave up 0 bases; unmatched junction bases: 5. The CDR3 has 14 residues. Germline V gives CDR1 SNHLY, CDR2 FYNNEI. The CDR3 sequence: CASSPDRVSYEQYF. DNA of the CDR3: TGTGCCAGCAGCCCCGACAGGGTCTCCTACGAGCAGTACTTC.

The J gene is TRBJ1-1, the V gene TRBV9, with unresolved D. Between the trimmed V and J ends, which lost 3 bases and 5 bases, there was a span of 14 bases. Germline CDR1 and CDR2: SGDLS and YYNGEE. The CDR3 covers 14 residues. The CDR3 nucleotides read TGTGCCAGCAGCGCCGGACCCTATGGGACTGAAGCTTTCTTT. Residues: CASSAGPYGTEAFF.

V usage is TRBV5-1 and J usage is TRBJ1-1, with 8 bases matching TRBD1. Germline V CDR1 and CDR2: SGHRS, YFSETQ. Trimming at V came to 3 bases and at J to 2 bases, leaving 6 bases not matched to a gene. The CDR3 contains 15 residues. The CDR3 DNA sequence: TGCGCCAGCAGCTACCGACAGGGGCTTAACACTGAAGCTTTCTTT. Encoded protein: CASSYRQGLNTEAFF.

The chain carries TRBV27 and TRBJ2-1, with 15 nucleotides matching TRBD2. With V trimmed by 4 bases and J by 8 bases, 0 bases remained unmatched. Germline lookup yields CDR1 MNHEY and CDR2 SMNVEV (reference sequence). The CDR3 extends over 14 amino acids. The CDR3 is CASSWTSGGDEQFF. The CDR3 DNA is TGTGCCAGCAGTTGGACTAGCGGGGGGGATGAGCAGTTCTTC.

The rearrangement links TRBV18 to TRBJ1-2; D remains ambiguous. V was cut by 5 bases and J by 3 bases, with 7 bases left in between. Germline values: CDR1 KGHSH, CDR2 LQKENI. The CDR3 runs to 12 residues. The CDR3 region has the DNA TGTGCCAGCTCATGGGTGGACTATGGCTACACCTTC. Amino acid sequence: CASSWVDYGYTF.

This rearrangement joins TRBV11-2 to TRBJ1-2; 7 bases align to TRBD1. This CDR3 contains 13 residues. The V gene end was trimmed by 4 bases and the J gene end by 3 bases; junction bases not matched to a gene: 2. CDR1 and CDR2 (germline): SGHAT, FQNNGV. CDR3 DNA sequence: TGTGCCAGCAGCTCGGGACAGTACTATGGCTACACCTTC. Translating it yields CASSSGQYYGYTF.

The genes are TRBV28 and TRBJ2-1; 7 bases line up with TRBD2. Germline CDR1 is MDHEN and CDR2 is SYDVKM. The J segment lost 6 bases and the V segment lost 3 bases, leaving 5 bases of the junction unmatched. CDR3 length: 14 amino acids. The DNA of the CDR3 is TGTGCCAGCAGTTTCGGCGGGAGAAGCAATGAGCAGTTCTTC. Translating gives CASSFGGRSNEQFF.

The chain carries TRBV30 and TRBJ1-2; D unresolved. The CDR3 extends over 13 amino acids. Germline CDR1 is GTSNPN and CDR2 is SVGIG (reference sequence). Trimming stripped 0 bases from V and 4 bases from J, with 9 bases between. CDR3 residues: CAWSVRLAYGYTF. DNA for the CDR3: TGTGCCTGGAGTGTAAGACTGGCCTATGGCTACACCTTC.

The chain uses TRBV28 and TRBJ2-1; D call uncertain. This CDR3 has 13 amino acids. V lost 7 bases, J lost 4 bases, and 11 bases lay in between. Germline CDR1 is MDHEN and CDR2 is SYDVKM. The CDR3 loop reads CASNPGRYNEQFF. DNA for the CDR3: TGTGCCAGCAATCCCGGACGGTACAATGAGCAGTTCTTC. Complete variable domain (other parts from reference TRBV28 and TRBJ2-1): DVKVTQSSRYLVKRTGEKVFLECVQDMDHENMFWYRQDPGLGLRLIYFSYDVKMKEKGDIPEGYSVSREKKERFSLILESASTNQTSMYLCASNPGRYNEQFFGPGTRLTVL.

To note about this clone: At the DNA level, this CDR3 is encoded by other sequences in the same sample as well. The rearrangement uses TRBV19 and TRBJ2-1; D may be TRBD1 (6 bases). This CDR3 spans 15 amino acids. The germline gives CDR1 LNHDA, CDR2 SQIVND (reference sequence). V lost 7 bases, J lost 3 bases, and 16 bases lay in between. CDR3 in DNA: TGTGCCAGTAACCCCAGGGGTGATTACTACAATGAGCAGTTCTTC. Translating gives CASNPRGDYYNEQFF.

The chain uses TRBV6-1 and TRBJ1-2; D is unclear. Per the germline V gene, CDR1 is MNHNS and CDR2 is SASEGT. CDR3 length: 14 amino acids. The V end lost 6 bases, the J end lost 1 base, and 12 bases lay between the germline ends. The CDR3 here is CASSFRLFNYGYTF. DNA of the CDR3: TGTGCCAGCAGCTTCAGACTGTTTAACTATGGCTACACCTTC.

The rearrangement uses TRBV2 and TRBJ1-1; D not certain. V gave up 8 bases and J gave up 0 bases, with 7 bases separating them. The germline V gene has CDR1 SNHLY and CDR2 FYNNEI. The CDR3 length is 12 residues. The DNA for the CDR3 is TGTGCCAGCCAAGCAATGAACACTGAAGCTTTCTTT. Translation gives CASQAMNTEAFF. The full variable domain, rest sourced from reference TRBV2 and TRBJ1-1, is EPEVTQTPSHQVTQMGQEVILRCVPISNHLYFYWYRQILGQKVEFLVSFYNNEISEKSEIFDDQFSVERPDGSNFTLKIRSTKLEDSAMYFCASQAMNTEAFFGQGTRLTVV.

The chain links TRBV18 to TRBJ2-7; D not resolved. V was shortened by 2 bases and J by 5 bases, with 13 bases between the two germline ends. CDR1 and CDR2 from the germline V gene are KGHSH and LQKENI. CDR3 length: 14 residues. The DNA of the CDR3 is TGTGCCAGCTCACCAGGGCTGCTTACGGACGAGCAGTACTTC. Protein product: CASSPGLLTDEQYF.

This chain joins TRBV4-2 and TRBJ2-3; tentative D call: TRBD2 (5 bases). CDR3 length: 16 amino acids. The V end was cut by 1 base, the J end by 0 bases, with 11 bases between. The V gene's germline CDR1 is LGHNA and CDR2 YNFKEQ. CDR3 nucleotides: TGTGCCAGCAGCCAAGTTGTTGAGCGGAGCACAGATACGCAGTATTTT. Translated: CASSQVVERSTDTQYF.

The J gene is TRBJ2-7, the V gene TRBV7-6, with 8 nucleotides matching TRBD1. V dropped 4 bases and J dropped 2; count of bases not matched to a gene: 10. CDR3 length equals 16 residues. Germline values: CDR1 SGHVS, CDR2 FNYEAQ. In nucleotides, the CDR3 is TGTGCCAGCAGCTCGCGACAGGACAGGGTGGCCTACGAGCAGTACTTC. This translates into CASSSRQDRVAYEQYF.

The V and J genes are TRBV27 and TRBJ2-7, with D tentatively TRBD1 or TRBD2 (5 bases each). Germline V gene lookup returns CDR1 MNHEY and CDR2 SMNVEV (reference sequence). The CDR3 covers 14 residues. V lost 1 base to trimming and J lost 0 bases, with 7 bases between them. CDR3 region: CASSLWDGSYEQYF. The CDR3, as DNA: TGTGCCAGCAGTTTATGGGACGGCTCCTACGAGCAGTACTTC.

This sequence joins TRBV7-9 and TRBJ1-3; D ambiguous. Germline V lookup: CDR1 SEHNR, CDR2 FQNEAQ (reference sequence). The CDR3 is made up of 14 amino acids. Between the trimmed V and J ends, which lost 0 bases and 3 bases, there was a span of 6 bases. The CDR3 nucleotides are TGTGCCAGCAGCTTAGCCGGTTTTGGAAACACCATATATTTT. Translating it yields CASSLAGFGNTIYF.

This rearrangement joins TRBV2 to TRBJ2-7; D possibly corresponds to TRBD1 (7 bases). The V gene's germline CDR1 is SNHLY and CDR2 FYNNEI. Trimming removed 7 bases from V and 7 bases from J, with 26 bases in between. CDR3 length: 16 residues. In DNA form, the CDR3 reads TGTGCCAGCATCCGTTCCCACACAGGGGAGGTGAGGGAGCAGTACTTC. It translates to CASIRSHTGEVREQYF.